This TCR beta chain is drawn from a study of blood T cells in healthy people across ages (dated by TCRdb to 2014 to 2015). For the wider study: In model experiments, template switching captured roughly one uniquely barcoded TCR beta cDNA molecule for every two T cells. To track age-related changes in TCR beta repertoire diversity, the study relied on deep sequencing normalized with unique cDNA molecular identifiers. The donors were divided into four age groups: young (average around 15 years), middle-aged (approximately 39), aged (approximately 59) and long-lived (roughly 88). To avoid experimental bias, donors of different ages were randomly spread across the sequencing lanes. For two donors (one aged 18 to 29 and one aged 80 or older), the study analyzed two additional independent replicas of 1 million unique cDNA reads from the same blood draw. General conclusions and limits of the study: Observed TCR beta diversity per million T cells fell roughly linearly with age, and a significant reduction was already apparent by age around 40. Donor CMV infection status was unknown, potentially confounding age-related changes in expanded clonotypes. Compared with the aged group, more naive CD4+ T cells, fewer expanded clones and increased TCR diversity were shown by the long-lived group, suggesting age selection. There was a strong correlation between observed TCR beta diversity and the percentage of naive T cells measured by flow cytometry. Total diversity estimates from one million sequenced T cells were considered lower bounds and underestimates. Because profiling used bulk unsorted PBMCs, naive and antigen-experienced compartments could not be compared conclusively.

The protocol used for the library was 5' RACE. The instrument was an Illumina HiSeq 2500. The second PCR ran for about 6 to 11 cycles and used a J-beta primer mix along with a sample-barcoded 5' primer. Each TCR beta cDNA molecule received a unique molecular identifier from a template-switch 5' adaptor carrying 12 random nucleotides. Each sample yielded at least 2.5 million CDR3-containing paired-end reads. First-strand cDNA synthesis was performed from all RNA using the Mint cDNA synthesis kit, with priming by a TRBC-specific oligonucleotide. Following uracil-DNA glycosylase treatment, all cDNA underwent a first 18-cycle PCR with the universal primers M1SS and BC2_uni_R. Processing in the source paper ran as follows. For normalization, 1 million high-quality reads were randomly selected from each sample, with every read carrying a distinct molecular identifier. Reads sharing molecular identifiers were discarded rather than binned into consensus sequences. MiTCR, set to a Q25 quality threshold and the strictest error-elimination algorithm, was used for CDR3 identification, clonotype clustering and error correction. A nonparametric unseen species model using Euler transformation provided a lower-bound estimate of total TCR beta diversity. Through fastp at Q25 and MiXCR, TCRdb rebuilt clones from the public reads, retaining in-frame beta chains. Rows merge per CDR3 protein into single entries with the most common DNA and genes. These V and J calls rely on TCRdb rather than the paper's analysis. This sample is represented by about 1,400,000 distinct CDR3 sequences; roughly 40% of them were singletons. In total, the top ten clones hold roughly 7.9% of the sample.

The CDR3, cysteine through phenylalanine, is 15 amino acids long. CDR3 DNA is the only sequence kept; it has 45 bases, read in frame from the first base. The germline V and J ends show losses of 6 bases and 9 bases respectively, and no gene match explains 8 bases of the junction. From the germline V gene (reference sequence), CDR1 is DFQATT and CDR2 is SNEGSKA. Turning to this clonotype: Its antigen is not yet known. Base qualities are not recorded, but no much larger clone differs from it by a single base.

The 39 donors, aged roughly 6 to 95 years, were systemically healthy Caucasian individuals from Russia. Each donor gave ten milliliters of peripheral blood, collected into EDTA-treated Vacutainer tubes. Ficoll-Paque density-gradient centrifugation was used to isolate PBMCs, with at least 6.5 million per sample. Total RNA was extracted from PBMCs with Trizol reagent, with at least 5 micrograms obtained per sample. The percentages of naive CD45RAhigh/CD27high T cells were determined by flow cytometry on a PBMC aliquot from every donor. This chain is built from TRBV20-1 and TRBJ2-1; 16 junctional bases match TRBD2. The sequence came from a woman between 18 and 29 years old in good health. What was sequenced was blood. The CDR3 protein is CSAPKGLAGGFEQFF. The DNA sequence is TGCAGTGCACCAAAGGGACTAGCGGGAGGGTTTGAGCAGTTCTTC.